These 22 T cell receptor beta chains originate from one sample sequenced in a study of T cells after posttransplantation cyclophosphamide. Using immunoSEQ multiplex PCR, the repertoire was profiled, and TCRdb retains in-frame clones only, with some absent. The specimen has 30,000 to 40,000 clones, none found just once. Sequenced sample: PBMCs. These receptors were collected from a man aged 50-60 years in good health, CMV-negative, and a related stem cell transplant donor.

This clone has a count of ten or more. This sequence joins TRBV7-9 and TRBJ2-7, with 10 nucleotides matching TRBD2. Germline values: CDR1 SEHNR, CDR2 FQNEAQ (reference sequence). Unmatched junction bases numbered 3, after V lost 5 bases and J lost 2 bases. This CDR3 has 14 residues. CDR3 residues: CASSHSGGAYEQYF. The CDR3 DNA reads TGTGCCAGCAGCCACAGCGGGGGGGCCTACGAGCAGTACTTC.

A few counts support this clone. The chain combines TRBV28 with TRBJ2-7; 8 positions match TRBD1. The CDR3 has 14 residues. Germline-derived CDR1 and CDR2 are MDHEN and SYDVKM. Trimming removed 6 bases from V and 5 bases from J; junction bases left unmatched: 9. In DNA, the CDR3 is TGTGCCAGCAGAACCGGACAGGGAGCGAACGAGCAGTACTTC. Translated, it gives CASRTGQGANEQYF.

This clone was counted many times. The chain uses TRBV6-6 and TRBJ2-3; TRBD1 agrees at 12 bases. The CDR3 sequence is 16 residues long. Unmatched junction bases numbered 9, after V lost 7 bases and J lost 4 bases. Germline CDR1 and CDR2: MNHNY and SVGAGI (reference sequence). The CDR3 spells CASTNPGQGAPDTQYF. The CDR3 DNA is TGTGCCAGCACCAACCCGGGACAGGGGGCCCCAGATACGCAGTATTTT.

This clone appeared many times. This rearrangement joins TRBV19 to TRBJ2-7; the D is unclear. Per the germline V gene, CDR1 is LNHDA and CDR2 is SQIVND (reference sequence). There are 14 residues in the CDR3. Trimming left V 4 bases short and J 7 bases short, with 17 bases between. CDR3 in amino acids: CASSRKVRVGEQYF. In DNA form, the CDR3 reads TGTGCCAGTAGTAGAAAGGTCCGGGTTGGGGAGCAGTACTTC.

There are a few counts of this clone. The chain is built from TRBV18 and TRBJ1-3; D call uncertain. V lost 1 base and J lost 1, with 14 bases in between. CDR3 length: 17 residues. Germline V lookup: CDR1 KGHSH, CDR2 LQKENI. The CDR3 DNA follows: TGTGCCAGCTCACCACGTACGATTCGAGCATCTGGAAACACCATATATTTT. Protein product: CASSPRTIRASGNTIYF.

This clone was found many times. The chain uses TRBV25-1 and TRBJ1-1; 7 bases agree with TRBD1. CDR3 length equals 15 residues. V shed 1 base, J shed 0 bases, and the junction held 2 bases outside the gene matches. Per the germline V gene, CDR1 is MGHDK and CDR2 is SYGVNS. Here the CDR3 DNA reads TGTGCCAGCAGTGAATTGACAGGGATGAACACTGAAGCTTTCTTT. Translated, it gives CASSELTGMNTEAFF.

This clone was counted many times. The chain is built from TRBV7-2 and TRBJ2-2; TRBD1 agrees at 9 bases. J gave up 4 bases and V 5 bases, and 8 bases lay outside the gene matches. This CDR3 is built from 16 residues. Germline V lookup: CDR1 SGHTA, CDR2 FQGNSA. The CDR3 DNA reads TGTGCCAGCAGCAGGGACAGGGCATTTCTCACCGGGGAGCTGTTTTTT. Protein sequence: CASSRDRAFLTGELFF.

This clone was observed a few times. Other DNA sequences from this sample encode an identical CDR3 as well. The rearrangement uses TRBV6-4 and TRBJ1-5; a possible D gene is TRBD1 (6 bases). The CDR3 contains 16 residues. CDR1 is MRHNA and CDR2 is SNTAGT in the germline V gene. V was clipped by 5 bases and J by 2 bases, with 16 bases between them. The CDR3 nucleotides are TGTGCCAGCAGTTCCGCGGGGGGCAGAGGCAATCAGCCCCAGCATTTT. This encodes CASSSAGGRGNQPQHF.

This clone was counted only a few times. Because the CDR3 is missing its conserved closing phenylalanine or tryptophan, this is likely a read error. The J gene is TRBJ1-1, the V gene TRBV18, with 8 bases that match TRBD1. Germline lookup yields CDR1 KGHSH and CDR2 LQKENI. The junction had 24 bases not matched to a gene; V was cut back by 6 bases and J by 6 bases. The CDR3 sequence is 19 residues long. DNA of the CDR3: TGTGCCAGCTCCTACAGACCGACAGGGGACAGTATGTTTGAGCCTGAAGCTTTCCTT. Translation gives CASSYRPTGDSMFEPEAFL.

There are many counts of this clone. The chain employs TRBV7-3 and TRBJ2-7; 11 bases agree with TRBD2. This CDR3 spans 15 amino acids. Germline V CDR1 and CDR2: SGHTA, FQGTGA. The J segment lost 0 bases and the V segment lost 5 bases, leaving 3 bases of the junction unmatched. The CDR3 is CASSQGLAASYEQYF. As DNA, the CDR3 is TGTGCCAGCAGCCAGGGACTAGCGGCCTCCTACGAGCAGTACTTC.

This clone showed up just a few times. The V call is TRBV9, the J call TRBJ2-1; TRBD2 matches at 13 bases. The germline CDR1 and CDR2 sequences are SGDLS and YYNGEE. The CDR3 totals 16 residues. V lost 4 bases to trimming and J lost 6 bases; unmatched junction nucleotides: 7. The CDR3 is CASSPQGLAGTNEQFF. CDR3 DNA sequence: TGTGCCAGCAGCCCTCAGGGACTAGCGGGAACCAATGAGCAGTTCTTC.

This clone was observed at least ten times. The chain has TRBV9 and TRBJ2-1; TRBD2 agrees at 11 bases. This CDR3 spans 13 amino acids. V was pared by 2 bases and J by 12 bases, with 4 bases of the junction left unmatched. Per germline, CDR1 SGDLS and CDR2 YYNGEE. CDR3 residues: CASSVRLAGGQFF. The DNA for the CDR3 is TGTGCCAGCAGCGTGCGGCTAGCGGGGGGGCAGTTCTTC.

This clone was seen repeatedly, ten times or more. The chain is built from TRBV18 and TRBJ2-7, with 13 nucleotides matching TRBD2. CDR1 is KGHSH and CDR2 is LQKENI in the germline V gene. The CDR3 is 20 amino acids. Germline trimming cut 4 bases from V and 6 bases from J; bases unmatched to any gene: 21. CDR3 sequence: CASSLTRTSGSFNYRSEQYF. The CDR3 region has the DNA TGTGCCAGCTCACTGACCCGGACTAGCGGGAGTTTCAACTACAGGAGCGAGCAGTACTTC. Filled out from reference TRBV18 and TRBJ2-7, the complete variable domain reads NAGVMQNPRHLVRRRGQEARLRCSPMKGHSHVYWYRQLPEEGLKFMVYLQKENIIDESGMPKERFSAEFPKEGPSILRIQQVVRGDSAAYFCASSLTRTSGSFNYRSEQYFGPGTRLTVT.

Ten or more counts support this clone. The chain employs TRBV7-3 and TRBJ2-7; D is possibly TRBD1 (5 bases). Germline values: CDR1 SGHTA, CDR2 FQGTGA. This CDR3 is 14 amino acids long. Trimming took 5 bases from V and 7 from J, leaving 18 bases between them. CDR3 nucleotides: TGTGCCAGCAGCACCGGGTCCTACCCAGGGGAGCAGTACTTC. Translation gives CASSTGSYPGEQYF.

This clone was found many times. J is TRBJ1-1 and V is TRBV5-8; maybe TRBD1 (5 bases). The CDR3 extends over 15 amino acids. The germline V and J ends were trimmed by 4 bases and 1 base, with 14 bases remaining between them. Germline assignment: CDR1 SGHTS and CDR2 YDEGEE. The CDR3 sequence: CASSRDSFGNTEAFF. CDR3 in DNA: TGTGCCAGCAGCAGAGACAGTTTCGGGAACACTGAAGCTTTCTTT.

In this sample, this clone turned up many times. The chain is built from TRBV23-1 and TRBJ2-2; 8 bases match TRBD1. TRBV23-1 is labeled an ORF, and its function is uncertain. V shed 11 bases and J 6 bases; nucleotides not matched to a gene: 2. The CDR3 is 11 residues long. CDR3 protein: CAQTGAGELFF. The CDR3 bases are TGCGCCCAGACAGGGGCCGGGGAGCTGTTTTTT.

At least ten counts were recorded for this clone. This chain links TRBV6-5 with TRBJ2-1, with TRBD2 matching over 9 bases. The germline gives CDR1 MNHEY, CDR2 SVGAGI. The CDR3 is made up of 15 amino acids. With V trimmed by 6 bases and J by 7 bases, 10 bases remained unmatched. The CDR3: CASRDLSGGKNEQFF. In DNA form, the CDR3 reads TGTGCCAGCAGGGACCTTAGCGGGGGCAAGAATGAGCAGTTCTTC.

This clone was recorded many times. J is TRBJ2-1 and V is TRBV27, with 9 bases aligning to TRBD1. Germline CDR1 reads MNHEY; CDR2 reads SMNVEV (reference sequence). CDR3 length equals 16 residues. V shed 7 bases, J shed 4 bases, and the junction held 11 bases outside the gene matches. As DNA, the CDR3 is TGTGCCAGCATCTCCTCCGGGACAGGGAAATACAATGAGCAGTTCTTC. This codes for CASISSGTGKYNEQFF.

This clone was counted ten times or more. V usage is TRBV2 and J usage is TRBJ1-2; the match to TRBD1 covers 8 bases. This CDR3 has 12 residues. V was clipped by 3 bases and J by 9 bases; unmatched bases: 3. Germline CDR1 SNHLY, CDR2 FYNNEI. The CDR3 spells CASSDRGPSYTF. The CDR3 DNA reads TGTGCCAGCAGTGACAGGGGGCCTAGCTACACCTTC.

This clone was picked up many times. The J gene is TRBJ1-2, the V gene TRBV4-2; 10 bases match TRBD1. This CDR3 has 16 amino acids. Germline V gives CDR1 LGHNA, CDR2 YNFKEQ. The V and J ends lost 2 bases and 0 bases, in that order; junction bases with no gene match: 3. The DNA for the CDR3 is TGTGCCAGCAGCCAAACCGGGACAGGGGCTAACTATGGCTACACCTTC. The encoded protein is CASSQTGTGANYGYTF.

This clone is categorized as medium-sized (0.01 to 0.1%). This chain joins TRBV4-3 and TRBJ1-1; D gene ambiguous. CDR3 size: 14 residues. V was shortened by 3 bases and J by 4 bases, with 12 bases between the two germline ends. Germline CDR1 and CDR2: LGHNA and YSLEER. CDR3 residues: CASSHTGGGTEAFF. The CDR3 nucleotides read TGCGCCAGCAGCCACACCGGTGGAGGCACTGAAGCTTTCTTT.

This clone has ten or more counts. The chain is built from TRBV6-5 and TRBJ2-7; 11 bases map to TRBD2. CDR1 is MNHEY, CDR2 SVGAGI, per germline. The CDR3 covers 15 residues. With V trimmed by 0 bases and J by 2 bases, 0 bases remained unmatched. The CDR3 here is CASSYSSGGAYEQYF. The CDR3 nucleotides are TGTGCCAGCAGTTACTCTAGCGGGGGGGCCTACGAGCAGTACTTC.